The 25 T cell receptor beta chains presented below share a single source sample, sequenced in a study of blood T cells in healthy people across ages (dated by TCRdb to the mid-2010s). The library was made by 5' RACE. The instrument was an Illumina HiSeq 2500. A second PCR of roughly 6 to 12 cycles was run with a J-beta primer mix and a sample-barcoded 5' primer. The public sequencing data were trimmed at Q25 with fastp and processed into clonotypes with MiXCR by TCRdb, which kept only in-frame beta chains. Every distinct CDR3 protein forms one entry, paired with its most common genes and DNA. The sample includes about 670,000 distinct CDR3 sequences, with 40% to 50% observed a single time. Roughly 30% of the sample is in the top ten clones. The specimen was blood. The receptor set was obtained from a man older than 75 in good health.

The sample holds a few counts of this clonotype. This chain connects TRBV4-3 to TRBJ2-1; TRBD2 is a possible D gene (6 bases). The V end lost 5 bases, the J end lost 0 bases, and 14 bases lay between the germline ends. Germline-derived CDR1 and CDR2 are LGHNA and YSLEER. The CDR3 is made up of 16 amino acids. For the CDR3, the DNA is TGCGCCAGCAGCGCCCGGGACTCCGGCTCCTACAATGAGCAGTTCTTC. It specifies CASSARDSGSYNEQFF.

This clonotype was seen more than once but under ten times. The CDR3 spells CASSRTGTASTDTQYF. Written as DNA, the CDR3 is TGTGCCAGCAGCAGAACAGGGACAGCTAGCACAGATACGCAGTATTTT. The chain combines TRBV7-3 with TRBJ2-3; 7 bases are shared with TRBD1. The CDR3 loop spans 16 amino acids. CDR1 SGHTA and CDR2 FQGTGA come from the germline V gene. The J segment lost 0 bases and the V segment lost 5 bases, leaving 8 bases of the junction unmatched.

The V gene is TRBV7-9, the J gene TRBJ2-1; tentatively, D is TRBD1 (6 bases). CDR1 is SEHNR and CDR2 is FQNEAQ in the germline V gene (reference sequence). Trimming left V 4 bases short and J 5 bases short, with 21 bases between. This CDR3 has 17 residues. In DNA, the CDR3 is TGTGCCAGCAGCTCAAAGACCGGGACACCCGTTAACAATGAGCAGTTCTTC. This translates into CASSSKTGTPVNNEQFF.

This chain's CDR3 is CASTTGGETQFF. The CDR3 DNA follows: TGTGCCAGCACAACAGGAGGAGAGACCCAGTTCTTC. This chain uses TRBV6-2 or TRBV6-3 with TRBJ2-5; D tentatively fits TRBD1 or TRBD2 (5 bases each). With the DNA end fitting TRBJ2-1 better, the J assignment may be wrong. CDR1 is MNHEY, CDR2 SVGEGT, per germline. CDR3 length equals 12 residues.

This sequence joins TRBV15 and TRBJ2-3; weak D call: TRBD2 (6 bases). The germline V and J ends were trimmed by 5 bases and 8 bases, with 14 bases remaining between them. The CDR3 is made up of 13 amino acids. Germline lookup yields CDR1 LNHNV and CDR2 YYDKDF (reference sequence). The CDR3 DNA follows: TGTGCCACCAGCGCCCGACTAGTCAGTACGCAGTATTTT. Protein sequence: CATSARLVSTQYF.

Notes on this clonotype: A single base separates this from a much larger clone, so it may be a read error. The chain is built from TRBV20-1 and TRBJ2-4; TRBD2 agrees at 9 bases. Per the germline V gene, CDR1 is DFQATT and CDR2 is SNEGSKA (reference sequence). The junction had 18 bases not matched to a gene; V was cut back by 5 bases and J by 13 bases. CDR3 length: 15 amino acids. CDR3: CSAGGSGGRAHEQYF. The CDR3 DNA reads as TGCAGTGCTGGGGGGTCTGGCGGGAGGGCCCATGAGCAGTACTTC.

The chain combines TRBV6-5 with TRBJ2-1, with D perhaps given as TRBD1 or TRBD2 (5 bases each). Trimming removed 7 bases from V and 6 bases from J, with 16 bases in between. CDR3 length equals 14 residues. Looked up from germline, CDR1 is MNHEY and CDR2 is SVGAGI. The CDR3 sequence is CASTRGIIGNEQFF. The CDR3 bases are TGTGCCAGCACGAGGGGAATAATAGGCAATGAGCAGTTCTTC.

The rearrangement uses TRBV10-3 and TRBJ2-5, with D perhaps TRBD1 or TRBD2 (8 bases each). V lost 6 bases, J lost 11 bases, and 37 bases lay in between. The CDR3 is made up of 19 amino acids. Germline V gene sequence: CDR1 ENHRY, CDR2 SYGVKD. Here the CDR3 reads CAIRGGGQGGLATYNEQYF. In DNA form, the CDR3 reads TGTGCCATCAGGGGGGGCGGACAGGGAGGACTAGCCACCTACAATGAGCAGTACTTC.

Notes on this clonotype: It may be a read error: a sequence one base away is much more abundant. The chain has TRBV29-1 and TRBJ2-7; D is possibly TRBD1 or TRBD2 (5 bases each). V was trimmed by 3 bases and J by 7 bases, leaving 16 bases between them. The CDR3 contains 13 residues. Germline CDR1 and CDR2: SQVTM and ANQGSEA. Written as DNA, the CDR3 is TGCAGCGTTGAGGGGGACGGGTACAATGAGCAGTACTTC. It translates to CSVEGDGYNEQYF.

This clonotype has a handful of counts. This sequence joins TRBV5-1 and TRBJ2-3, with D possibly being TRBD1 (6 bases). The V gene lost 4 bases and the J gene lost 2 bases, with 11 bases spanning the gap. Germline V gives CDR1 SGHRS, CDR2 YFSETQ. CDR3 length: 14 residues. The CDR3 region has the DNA TGCGCCAGCAGCCTGGACAGCCCCACAGATACGCAGTATTTT. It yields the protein CASSLDSPTDTQYF.

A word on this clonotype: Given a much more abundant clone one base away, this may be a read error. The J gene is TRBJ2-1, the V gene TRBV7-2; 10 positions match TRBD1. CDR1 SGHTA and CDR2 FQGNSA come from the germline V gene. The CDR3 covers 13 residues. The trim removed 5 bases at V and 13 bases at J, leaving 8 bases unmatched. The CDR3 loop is CASSDRGRETQFF. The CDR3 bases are TGTGCCAGCAGCGACAGGGGGCGGGAGACCCAGTTCTTC.

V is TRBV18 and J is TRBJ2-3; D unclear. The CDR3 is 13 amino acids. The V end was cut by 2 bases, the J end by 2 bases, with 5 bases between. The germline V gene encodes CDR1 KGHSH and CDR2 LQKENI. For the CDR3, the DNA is TGTGCCAGCTCACCAGATCTCACAGATACGCAGTATTTT. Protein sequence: CASSPDLTDTQYF. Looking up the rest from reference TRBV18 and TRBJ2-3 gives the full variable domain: NAGVMQNPRHLVRRRGQEARLRCSPMKGHSHVYWYRQLPEEGLKFMVYLQKENIIDESGMPKERFSAEFPKEGPSILRIQQVVRGDSAAYFCASSPDLTDTQYFGPGTRLTVL.

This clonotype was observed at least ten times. The CDR3 spells CASTKTGGFLSGANVLTF. The CDR3 nucleotides are TGTGCCAGCACTAAGACAGGGGGATTCCTCTCTGGGGCCAACGTCCTGACTTTC. The V and J genes are TRBV7-2 and TRBJ2-6, with 9 bases fitting TRBD1. The CDR3 totals 18 residues. Germline loops: CDR1 SGHTA, CDR2 FQGNSA. V lost 7 bases and J lost 0; bases outside the gene matches: 10.

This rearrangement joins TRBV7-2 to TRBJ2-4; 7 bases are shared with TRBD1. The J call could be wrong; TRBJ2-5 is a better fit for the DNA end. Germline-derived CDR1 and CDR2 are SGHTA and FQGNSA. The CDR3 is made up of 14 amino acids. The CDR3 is CASSPQTGWETQYF. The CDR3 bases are TGTGCCAGCAGCCCACAGACAGGGTGGGAGACCCAGTACTTC.

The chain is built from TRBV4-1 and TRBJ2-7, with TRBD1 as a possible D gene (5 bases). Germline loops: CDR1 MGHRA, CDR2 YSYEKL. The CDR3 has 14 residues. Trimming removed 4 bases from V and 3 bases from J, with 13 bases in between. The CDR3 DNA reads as TGCGCCAGCAGCCTACAGGATCCCCTCTACGAGCAGTACTTC. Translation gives CASSLQDPLYEQYF.

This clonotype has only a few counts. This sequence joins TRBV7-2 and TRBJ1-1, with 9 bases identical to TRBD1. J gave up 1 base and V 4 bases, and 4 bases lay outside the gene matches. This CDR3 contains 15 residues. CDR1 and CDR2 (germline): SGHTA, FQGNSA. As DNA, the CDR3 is TGTGCCAGCAGCTCAAAGGACAGGGGGAACACTGAAGCTTTCTTT. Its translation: CASSSKDRGNTEAFF.

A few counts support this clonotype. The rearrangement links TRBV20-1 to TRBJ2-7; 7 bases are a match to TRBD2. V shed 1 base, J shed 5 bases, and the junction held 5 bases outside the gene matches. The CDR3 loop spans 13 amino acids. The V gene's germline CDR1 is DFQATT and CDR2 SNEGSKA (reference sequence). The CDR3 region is CSARVRRGNEQYF. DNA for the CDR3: TGCAGTGCTAGAGTCAGGCGGGGGAACGAGCAGTACTTC.

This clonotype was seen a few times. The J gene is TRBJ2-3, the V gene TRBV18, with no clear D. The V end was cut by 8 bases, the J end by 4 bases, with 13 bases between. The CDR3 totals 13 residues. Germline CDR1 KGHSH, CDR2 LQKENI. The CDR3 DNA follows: TGTGCCAGCACTTCAATAGCCGCAGATACGCAGTATTTT. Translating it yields CASTSIAADTQYF.

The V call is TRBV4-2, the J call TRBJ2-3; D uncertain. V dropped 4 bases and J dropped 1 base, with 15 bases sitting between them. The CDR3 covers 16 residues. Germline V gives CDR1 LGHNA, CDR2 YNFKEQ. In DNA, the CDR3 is TGTGCCAGCAGCCCCGGTGGGAAGCTTGGCACAGATACGCAGTATTTT. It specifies CASSPGGKLGTDTQYF.

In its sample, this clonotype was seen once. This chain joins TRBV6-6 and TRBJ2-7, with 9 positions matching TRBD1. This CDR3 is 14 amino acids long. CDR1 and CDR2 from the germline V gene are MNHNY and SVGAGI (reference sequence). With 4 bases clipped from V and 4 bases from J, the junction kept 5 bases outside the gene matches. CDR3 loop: CASSSRDRVYEQYF. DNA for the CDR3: TGTGCCAGCAGTTCCCGGGACAGGGTTTACGAGCAGTACTTC.

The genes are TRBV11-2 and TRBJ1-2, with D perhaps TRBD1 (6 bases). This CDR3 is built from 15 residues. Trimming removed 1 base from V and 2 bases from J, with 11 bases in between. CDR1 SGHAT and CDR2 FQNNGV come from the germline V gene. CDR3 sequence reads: CASSLGPDRNYGYTF. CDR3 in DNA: TGTGCCAGCAGCTTAGGTCCCGACAGGAACTATGGCTACACCTTC. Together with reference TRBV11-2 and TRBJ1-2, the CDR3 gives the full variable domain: EAGVAQSPRYKIIEKRQSVAFWCNPISGHATLYWYQQILGQGPKLLIQFQNNGVVDDSQLPKDRFSAERLKGVDSTLKIQPAKLEDSAVYLCASSLGPDRNYGYTFGSGTRLTVV.

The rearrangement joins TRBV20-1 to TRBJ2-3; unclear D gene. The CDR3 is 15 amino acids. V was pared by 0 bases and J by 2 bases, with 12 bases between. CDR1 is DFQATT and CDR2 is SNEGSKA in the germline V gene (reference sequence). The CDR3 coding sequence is TGCAGTGCTAGAGATTTTACAGACCACACAGATACGCAGTATTTT. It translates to CSARDFTDHTDTQYF.

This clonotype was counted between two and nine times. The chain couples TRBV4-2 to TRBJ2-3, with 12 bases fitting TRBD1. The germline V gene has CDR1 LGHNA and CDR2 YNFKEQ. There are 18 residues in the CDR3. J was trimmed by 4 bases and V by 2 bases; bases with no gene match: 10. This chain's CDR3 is CASSQIQGTGGEADTQYF. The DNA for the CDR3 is TGTGCCAGCAGCCAAATTCAAGGGACAGGGGGCGAGGCAGATACGCAGTATTTT.

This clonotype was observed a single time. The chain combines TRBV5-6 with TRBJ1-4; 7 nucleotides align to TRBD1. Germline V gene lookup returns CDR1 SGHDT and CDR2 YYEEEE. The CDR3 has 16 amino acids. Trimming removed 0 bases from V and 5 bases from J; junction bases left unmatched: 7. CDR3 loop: CASSLDFSGGNEKLFF. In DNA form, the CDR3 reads TGTGCCAGCAGCTTGGACTTTTCAGGGGGGAATGAAAAACTGTTTTTT.

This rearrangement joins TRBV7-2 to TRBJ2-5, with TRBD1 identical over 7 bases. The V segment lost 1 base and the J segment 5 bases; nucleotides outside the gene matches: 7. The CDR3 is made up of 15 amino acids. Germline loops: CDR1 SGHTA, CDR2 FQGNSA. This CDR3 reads CASSLDRGVRETQYF. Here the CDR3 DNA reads TGTGCCAGCAGCTTAGACAGGGGAGTGAGGGAGACCCAGTACTTC.